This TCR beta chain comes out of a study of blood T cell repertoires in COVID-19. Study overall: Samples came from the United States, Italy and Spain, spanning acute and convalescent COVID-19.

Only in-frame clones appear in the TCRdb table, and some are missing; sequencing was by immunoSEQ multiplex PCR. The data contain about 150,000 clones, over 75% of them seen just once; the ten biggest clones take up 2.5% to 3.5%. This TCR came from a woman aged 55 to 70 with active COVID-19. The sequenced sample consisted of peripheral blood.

The CDR3 sequence: CASSLLASDEQFF. CDR3 in DNA: TGTGCCAGCAGTTTATTAGCGAGCGATGAGCAGTTCTTC. The chain carries TRBV27 and TRBJ2-1; D is possibly TRBD2 (5 bases). From germline, CDR1 is MNHEY and CDR2 SMNVEV (reference sequence). This CDR3 is 13 amino acids long. V was clipped by 1 base and J by 8 bases, with 9 bases between them.